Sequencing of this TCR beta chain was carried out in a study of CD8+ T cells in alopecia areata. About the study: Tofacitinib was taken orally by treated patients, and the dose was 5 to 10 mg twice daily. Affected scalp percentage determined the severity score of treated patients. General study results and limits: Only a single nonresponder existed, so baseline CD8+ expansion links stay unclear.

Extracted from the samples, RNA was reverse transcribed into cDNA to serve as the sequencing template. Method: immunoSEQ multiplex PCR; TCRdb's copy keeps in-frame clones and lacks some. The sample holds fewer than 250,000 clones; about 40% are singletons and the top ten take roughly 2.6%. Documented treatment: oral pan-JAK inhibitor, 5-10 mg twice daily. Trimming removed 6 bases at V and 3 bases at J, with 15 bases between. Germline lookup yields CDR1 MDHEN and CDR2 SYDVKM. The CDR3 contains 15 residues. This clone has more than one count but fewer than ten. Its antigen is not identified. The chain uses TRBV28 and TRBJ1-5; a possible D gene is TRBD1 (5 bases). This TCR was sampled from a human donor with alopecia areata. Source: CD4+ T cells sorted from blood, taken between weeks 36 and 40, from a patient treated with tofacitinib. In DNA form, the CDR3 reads TGTGCCAGCAGAGACGTCCGGGACTCCAATCAGCCCCAGCATTTT. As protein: CASRDVRDSNQPQHF.